This T cell receptor beta chain was found in a study of T cells in Graves' hyperthyroidism and ophthalmopathy. This clonotype was counted between two and nine times. Germline V gene sequence: CDR1 SGHDT, CDR2 YYEEEE. V shed 3 bases, J shed 5 bases, and the junction held 10 bases outside the gene matches. CDR3 size: 16 residues. TCR beta CDR3 regions were amplified from RNA transcripts. HTBI primers were employed in a first-round RT-PCR of the TCR CDR3. Using its own MiXCR run on the multiplex PCR reads, TCRdb lists one record per CDR3 protein. The sample carries about 570,000 distinct CDR3 sequences, 46% recorded once.

The receptor was derived from an adult woman with Graves' disease, either hyperthyroidism or ophthalmopathy (not recorded which). Sequences were obtained from peripheral blood or thyroid tissue (not recorded which). The chain employs TRBV5-6 and TRBJ1-5, with TRBD1 identical over 8 bases. The CDR3, as DNA: TGTGCCAGCAGCTCTACCGGGACAGGCGGGGATCAGCCCCAGCATTTT. Translating gives CASSSTGTGGDQPQHF.